The present T cell receptor (beta chain) was sequenced within a study of T cell repertoires in cytomegalovirus infection. TCRdb fed the reads into MiXCR, producing one record per CDR3 protein. The sample yields some 100,000 distinct CDR3 sequences, 20% to 30% seen once. The CDR3 spans 15 residues. V lost 1 base, J lost 5 bases, and 12 bases lay in between. CDR1 and CDR2 from the germline V gene are LGHNA and YNFKEQ. The sequencing input was CD8+ T cells from PBMCs. The chain links TRBV4-2 to TRBJ1-5, with TRBD1 as a possible D gene (5 bases). The receptor was derived from a human donor in good health (CMV status not recorded). Some clones in this sample may be carry-over from other donors' samples. CDR3 bases: TGTGCCAGCAGCCAAGGCCAGGGCGCGGATCAGCCCCAGCATTTT. It is translated as CASSQGQGADQPQHF.